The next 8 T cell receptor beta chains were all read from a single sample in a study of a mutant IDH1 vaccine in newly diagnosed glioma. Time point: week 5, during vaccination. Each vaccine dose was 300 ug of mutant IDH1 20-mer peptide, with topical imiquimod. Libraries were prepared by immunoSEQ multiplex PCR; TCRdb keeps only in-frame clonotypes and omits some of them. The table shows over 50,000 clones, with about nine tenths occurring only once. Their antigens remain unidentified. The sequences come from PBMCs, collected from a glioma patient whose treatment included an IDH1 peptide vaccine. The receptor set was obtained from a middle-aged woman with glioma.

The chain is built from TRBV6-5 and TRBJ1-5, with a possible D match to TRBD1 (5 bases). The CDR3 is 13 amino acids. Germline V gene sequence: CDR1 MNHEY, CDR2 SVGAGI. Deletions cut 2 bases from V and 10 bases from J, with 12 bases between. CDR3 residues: CASSYGAGKPQHF. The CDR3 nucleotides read TGTGCCAGCAGTTACGGGGCAGGGAAACCCCAGCATTTT.

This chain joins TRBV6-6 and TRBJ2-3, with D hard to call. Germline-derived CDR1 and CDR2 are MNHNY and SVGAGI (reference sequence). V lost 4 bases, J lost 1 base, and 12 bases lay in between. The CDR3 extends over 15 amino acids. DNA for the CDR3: TGTGCCAGCAGTTTTTCCCGCGTACGCACAGATACGCAGTATTTT. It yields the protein CASSFSRVRTDTQYF.

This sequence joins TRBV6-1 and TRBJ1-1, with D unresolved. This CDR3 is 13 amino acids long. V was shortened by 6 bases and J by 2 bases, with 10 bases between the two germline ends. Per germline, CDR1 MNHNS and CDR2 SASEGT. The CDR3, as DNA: TGTGCCAGCAGCACAGATTTAAACACTGAAGCTTTCTTT. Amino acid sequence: CASSTDLNTEAFF.

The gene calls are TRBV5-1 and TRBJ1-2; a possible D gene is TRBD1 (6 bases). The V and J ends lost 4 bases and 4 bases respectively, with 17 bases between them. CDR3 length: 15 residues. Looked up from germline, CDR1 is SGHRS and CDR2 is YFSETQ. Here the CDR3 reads CASSPIQGRSYGYTF. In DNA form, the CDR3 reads TGCGCCAGCAGCCCGATACAGGGTAGATCCTATGGCTACACCTTC.

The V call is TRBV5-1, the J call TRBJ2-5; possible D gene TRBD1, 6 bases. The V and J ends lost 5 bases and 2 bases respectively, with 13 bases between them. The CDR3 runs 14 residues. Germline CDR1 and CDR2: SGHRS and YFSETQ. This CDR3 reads CASRNRVGQETQYF. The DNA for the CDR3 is TGCGCCAGCAGAAACAGGGTGGGACAAGAGACCCAGTACTTC.

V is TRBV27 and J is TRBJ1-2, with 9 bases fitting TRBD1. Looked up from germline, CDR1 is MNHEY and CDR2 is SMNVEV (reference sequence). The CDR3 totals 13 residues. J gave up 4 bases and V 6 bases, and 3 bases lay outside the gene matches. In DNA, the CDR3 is TGTGCCAGCAGCCCGACAGGGGGCTATGGCTACACCTTC. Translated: CASSPTGGYGYTF.

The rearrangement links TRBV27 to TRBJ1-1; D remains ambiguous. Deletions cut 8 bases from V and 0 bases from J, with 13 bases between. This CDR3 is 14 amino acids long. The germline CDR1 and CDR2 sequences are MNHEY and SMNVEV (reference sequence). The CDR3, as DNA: TGTGCCAGCCAACTAGACCCTTTGAACACTGAAGCTTTCTTT. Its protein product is CASQLDPLNTEAFF.

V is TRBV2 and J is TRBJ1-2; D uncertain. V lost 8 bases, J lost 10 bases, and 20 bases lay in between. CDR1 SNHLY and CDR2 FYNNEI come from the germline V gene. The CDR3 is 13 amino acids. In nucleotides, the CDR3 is TGTGCCAGCCTAACCGCGCGGGTCTCCGACTACACCTTC. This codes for CASLTARVSDYTF.